The 13 T cell receptor beta chains given below trace back to one sample, sequenced in a study of blood T cell repertoires in COVID-19. The data were produced by immunoSEQ multiplex PCR, yet TCRdb's version contains in-frame clones alone and is incomplete. This table has about 33,000 clones, approximately 85% appearing once. Sequencing used peripheral blood. These receptors were collected from a human donor in a cohort sampled during active COVID-19.

This sequence joins TRBV2 and TRBJ2-1, with 7 positions matching TRBD1. The CDR3 runs to 11 residues. Germline loops: CDR1 SNHLY, CDR2 FYNNEI. J gave up 8 bases and V 6 bases, and 1 base lay outside the gene matches. The DNA of the CDR3 is TGTGCCAGCAGGCAGGGGGATGAGCAGTTCTTC. Its translation: CASRQGDEQFF.

This chain connects TRBV7-9 to TRBJ2-3; 10 nucleotides match TRBD2. In germline, CDR1 is SEHNR, CDR2 FQNEAQ (reference sequence). The CDR3 contains 15 residues. Trimming at V came to 5 bases and at J to 6 bases, leaving 8 bases not matched to a gene. The CDR3: CASSPPAGGPDTQYF. CDR3 sequence (DNA): TGTGCCAGCAGCCCCCCAGCGGGGGGGCCTGATACGCAGTATTTT. The variable domain in full, with the rest retrieved from reference TRBV7-9 and TRBJ2-3, is DTGVSQNPRHKITKRGQNVTFRCDPISEHNRLYWYRQTLGQGPEFLTYFQNEAQLEKSRLLSDRFSAERPKGSFSTLEIQRTEQGDSAMYLCASSPPAGGPDTQYFGPGTRLTVL.

The sample holds one count of this clone. V is TRBV28 and J is TRBJ2-3, with 16 bases aligning to TRBD2. The CDR3 contains 16 residues. Germline V gives CDR1 MDHEN, CDR2 SYDVKM. The trim removed 5 bases at V and 2 bases at J, leaving 1 base unmatched. The CDR3 is CASSGTSGRVTDTQYF. The CDR3 nucleotides read TGTGCCAGCAGTGGGACTAGCGGGAGGGTCACAGATACGCAGTATTTT.

The genes are TRBV6-5 and TRBJ2-6; TRBD2 is a possible D gene (5 bases). Trimming removed 0 bases from V and 4 bases from J, with 10 bases in between. Germline CDR1 is MNHEY and CDR2 is SVGAGI. The CDR3 is made up of 16 amino acids. The CDR3 DNA reads TGTGCCAGCAGTTACTCGCGAGGGAGAGGGGCCAACGTCCTGACTTTC. This translates into CASSYSRGRGANVLTF.

The chain is built from TRBV4-1 and TRBJ2-1; 8 bases match TRBD2. V gave up 4 bases and J gave up 2 bases; unmatched junction bases: 10. The length of the CDR3 is 17 residues. CDR1 is MGHRA, CDR2 YSYEKL, per germline. DNA for the CDR3: TGCGCCAGCAGCCCCAACCCTAGCGGGCTGGCCTACAATGAGCAGTTCTTC. Translating it yields CASSPNPSGLAYNEQFF.

The gene calls are TRBV10-2 and TRBJ2-7, with D perhaps TRBD2 (6 bases). The V gene's germline CDR1 is WSHSY and CDR2 SAAADI. This CDR3 comprises 14 residues. Trimming shortened V by 5 bases and J by 0 bases, and 11 bases separated the two germline ends. CDR3 protein: CASSRDSISYEQYF. CDR3 sequence (DNA): TGCGCCAGCAGTCGGGACTCCATCTCCTACGAGCAGTACTTC.

The genes are TRBV11-2 and TRBJ2-7; no reliable D call. Looked up from germline, CDR1 is SGHAT and CDR2 is FQNNGV. V was trimmed by 1 base and J by 7 bases, leaving 8 bases between them. The CDR3 contains 12 residues. CDR3 DNA sequence: TGTGCCAGCAGCTTAGTCGGTCTGGAGCAGTACTTC. Its translation is CASSLVGLEQYF.

The count of this clone is one. The chain recombines TRBV3-1 (or the pseudogene TRBV3-2) with TRBJ2-1; 9 bases match TRBD1. V trimming: 5 bases; J trimming: 6 bases; junction bases outside the gene matches: 11. Germline V lookup: CDR1 LGHDT, CDR2 YNNKEL (reference sequence). CDR3 length: 16 residues. The CDR3 DNA follows: TGTGCCAGCAGCTACAAACCCCGGGACAGGGTCAATGAGCAGTTCTTC. It translates to CASSYKPRDRVNEQFF.

This chain joins TRBV7-6 and TRBJ2-1; D is possibly TRBD2 (6 bases). The V gene's germline CDR1 is SGHVS and CDR2 FNYEAQ. The CDR3 covers 13 residues. The V end lost 0 bases, the J end lost 6 bases, and 6 bases lay between the germline ends. The DNA of the CDR3 is TGTGCCAGCAGCTTAGCACTAGCCAATGAGCAGTTCTTC. This gives the protein CASSLALANEQFF. Full variable domain (outside the CDR3, taken from reference TRBV7-6 and TRBJ2-1): GAGVSQSPRYKVTKRGQDVALRCDPISGHVSLYWYRQALGQGPEFLTYFNYEAQQDKSGLPNDRFSAERPEGSISTLTIQRTEQRDSAMYRCASSLALANEQFFGPGTRLTVL.

V gene TRBV6-6 combines with J gene TRBJ2-3, with D perhaps matching TRBD2 (6 bases). The V gene's germline CDR1 is MNHNY and CDR2 SVGAGI (reference sequence). V lost 7 bases to trimming and J lost 1 base, with 18 bases between them. This CDR3 is 16 amino acids long. CDR3 sequence: CASKTVGGGGTDTQYF. The DNA for the CDR3 is TGTGCCAGCAAAACGGTCGGGGGTGGGGGCACAGATACGCAGTATTTT.

The V and J genes are TRBV7-2 and TRBJ2-7, with TRBD1 matching 9 bases. Unmatched junction bases numbered 10, after V lost 3 bases and J lost 1 base. This CDR3 is built from 17 residues. CDR1 SGHTA and CDR2 FQGNSA come from the germline V gene. Written as DNA, the CDR3 is TGTGCCAGCAGCTTTCCGGGACAGGGACCCTTTTCCTACGAGCAGTACTTC. The encoded protein is CASSFPGQGPFSYEQYF.

The CDR3 DNA is TGTGCCAGCAGCCGACAGGGGCATGTTGAAACTAATGAAAAACTGTTTTTT. Its protein is CASSRQGHVETNEKLFF. V is TRBV9 and J is TRBJ1-4; the match to TRBD1 covers 8 bases. Germline V CDR1 and CDR2: SGDLS, YYNGEE. Losses at the gene ends were 4 bases for V and 1 base for J; bases not matched to a gene: 9. The CDR3 is 17 amino acids.

The table lists this clone with a count of one. CDR3 nucleotides: TGCGCCAGCAGTGAGTCCGGTGGTAAGCAGTTCTTC. This encodes CASSESGGKQFF. The chain carries TRBV10-1 and TRBJ2-1; no definite D call. Germline CDR1 reads WNHNN; CDR2 reads SYGVQD (reference sequence). CDR3 length: 12 residues. V lost 0 bases, J lost 11 bases, and 8 bases lay in between.